These T cell receptor beta chains were read from a single sample in a study of early T cells in non-severe SARS-CoV-2 infection. Via MiXCR, TCRdb re-called the 5' RACE reads, giving one row per CDR3 protein. The sample has about 69,000 distinct CDR3 sequences; around 13% are singletons. Sequencing was carried out using whole blood. These receptors all stem from an adult who was a healthcare worker with PCR-confirmed SARS-CoV-2 infection or an uninfected control (not recorded which). CDR3s include the opening cysteine and the closing phenylalanine or tryptophan. The D gene is left open where the match is weak. A row's size may be missing; if present it is once, few, many or a size class.

TRBV28	.	TRBJ1-3	.	CASSSELSGNTIYF	TGTGCCAGCAGTTCTGAACTCTCTGGAAACACCATATATTTT
TRBV7-6	few	TRBJ1-5	.	CASSLETGARNQPQHF	TGTGCCAGCAGCTTAGAGACGGGCGCACGCAATCAGCCCCAGCATTTT
TRBV7-8	few	TRBJ2-2	.	CASSLGKNGELFF	TGTGCCAGCAGCTTAGGAAAGAACGGGGAGCTGTTTTTT
TRBV24-1	few	TRBJ2-3	.	CATSDSAADTQYF	TGTGCCACCAGTGATTCCGCGGCAGATACGCAGTATTTT
TRBV20-1	.	TRBJ1-5	TRBD1	CSATQTGRSNQPQHF	TGCAGTGCCACACAGACAGGGCGTAGCAATCAGCCCCAGCATTTT
TRBV20-1	many	TRBJ2-7	TRBD2	CSVGGSSYEQYF	TGCAGTGTCGGGGGGAGCTCCTACGAGCAGTACTTC
TRBV3-1	few	TRBJ2-7	TRBD1	CASSPRDRGYEQYF	TGTGCCAGCAGCCCGCGGGACAGGGGGTACGAGCAGTACTTC
TRBV29-1	.	TRBJ1-2	.	CSVGQPFGRSNYGYTF	TGCAGCGTTGGACAGCCTTTCGGTCGATCTAACTATGGCTACACCTTC
TRBV29-1	.	TRBJ1-1	.	CSGGVSEAFF	TGCAGCGGAGGGGTATCTGAAGCTTTCTTT
TRBV30	few	TRBJ2-1	.	CAWSVVPSFEQFF	TGTGCCTGGAGTGTGGTCCCTAGCTTTGAGCAGTTCTTC
TRBV7-9	many	TRBJ1-1	.	CASSRGGRAEPEAFF	TGTGCCAGCAGCCGTGGGGGCCGGGCCGAGCCTGAAGCTTTCTTT
TRBV9	.	TRBJ1-4	.	CASSVEGRNNEKLFF	TGTGCCAGCAGCGTAGAAGGACGGAACAATGAAAAACTGTTTTTT
TRBV4-1	many	TRBJ2-1	.	CASSQDAPGGNEQFF	TGCGCCAGCAGCCAAGATGCCCCAGGGGGGAATGAGCAGTTCTTC
TRBV12-3/TRBV12-4	few	TRBJ1-1	TRBD1	CASCHRGRAEAFF	TGTGCCAGCTGTCACAGGGGGCGAGCTGAAGCTTTCTTT
TRBV10-3	.	TRBJ1-2	TRBD1	CAISGDRNYGYTF	TGTGCCATCAGTGGGGACAGAAACTATGGCTACACCTTC
TRBV2	few	TRBJ2-5	.	CASTPIRGTPQETQYF	TGTGCCAGCACCCCGATCCGGGGGACTCCCCAAGAGACCCAGTACTTC
TRBV6-1	few	TRBJ2-3	.	CASSDWTDTQYF	TGTGCCAGCAGTGATTGGACAGATACGCAGTATTTT
TRBV7-2	many	TRBJ2-7	TRBD1	CASSLGAQGGAYEQYF	TGTGCCAGCAGCTTAGGAGCACAGGGGGGAGCTTACGAGCAGTACTTC
TRBV20-1	.	TRBJ1-4	.	CSARRTGEGREKLFF	TGCAGTGCTCGACGAACGGGGGAAGGGAGGGAAAAACTGTTTTTT
TRBV7-2	few	TRBJ2-3	TRBD2	CASSLVSGGAPDTQYF	TGTGCCAGCAGCTTAGTAAGCGGGGGGGCCCCAGATACGCAGTATTTT
TRBV7-2	few	TRBJ1-2	.	CASSPGGAVSYGYTF	TGTGCCAGCAGCCCGGGGGGGGCAGTCTCCTATGGCTACACCTTC
TRBV29-1	few	TRBJ2-7	TRBD1	CSATGAREQYF	TGCAGCGCAACAGGGGCTAGGGAGCAGTACTTC
TRBV5-1	many	TRBJ1-1	.	CASSGDSLENTEAFF	TGCGCCAGCAGCGGTGATTCCCTGGAGAACACTGAAGCTTTCTTT
TRBV5-4	.	TRBJ2-3	TRBD1	CASSLLAGGSTDTQYF	TGTGCCAGCAGCTTATTGGCAGGGGGTTCGACAGATACGCAGTATTTT
TRBV28	many	TRBJ2-1	.	CASSLIGQLNNEQFF	TGTGCCAGCAGTTTAATCGGACAGCTAAACAATGAGCAGTTCTTC
TRBV30	few	TRBJ1-2	.	CAWRGTRNYGYTF	TGTGCCTGGAGAGGAACTCGTAACTATGGCTACACCTTC
TRBV12-3/TRBV12-4	.	TRBJ1-2	.	CASSLIGLNYGYTF	TGTGCCAGCAGTTTAATTGGCCTTAACTATGGCTACACCTTC
TRBV29-1	many	TRBJ2-1	TRBD2	CSVEAGGPYNEQFF	TGCAGCGTTGAAGCGGGGGGGCCTTACAATGAGCAGTTCTTC
TRBV9	.	TRBJ2-1	TRBD1	CASSSRTGGYNEQFF	TGTGCCAGCAGCTCCCGGACAGGGGGCTACAATGAGCAGTTCTTC
TRBV29-1	.	TRBJ2-4	.	CSVEYGNIQYF	TGCAGCGTTGAATACGGAAACATTCAGTACTTC
TRBV4-3	many	TRBJ2-2	.	CASSPQRTGELFF	TGCGCCAGCAGCCCACAAAGGACCGGGGAGCTGTTTTTT
TRBV11-2	.	TRBJ2-7	.	CASRYGGLPYEQYF	TGTGCCAGCAGATATGGGGGGCTCCCCTACGAGCAGTACTTC
TRBV7-2	few	TRBJ2-2	.	CASTQGPAMVGELFF	TGTGCCAGCACTCAGGGACCGGCAATGGTCGGGGAGCTGTTTTTT
TRBV20-1	many	TRBJ2-3	TRBD1	CSANDRADTQYF	TGCAGTGCTAATGACAGGGCAGATACGCAGTATTTT
TRBV2	many	TRBJ1-6	TRBD1	CASSERGTGVNGSPLHF	TGTGCCAGCAGTGAGCGTGGGACAGGGGTGAATGGCTCACCCCTCCACTTT
TRBV20-1	few	TRBJ2-1	.	CSARDRDAPNEQFF	TGCAGTGCTAGAGACCGGGACGCCCCCAATGAGCAGTTCTTC
TRBV10-3	many	TRBJ1-2	TRBD1	CAIRKTGENYGYTF	TGTGCCATCAGAAAGACAGGGGAAAACTATGGCTACACCTTC
TRBV6-1	few	TRBJ1-4	.	CASRGDNRNEKLFF	TGTGCCAGCAGGGGAGACAACAGAAATGAAAAACTGTTTTTT
TRBV20-1	.	TRBJ1-1	TRBD1	CGASGGTEAFF	TGCGGTGCTTCAGGGGGCACTGAAGCTTTCTTT
TRBV5-1	few	TRBJ1-1	.	CASSLRTNTEAFF	TGCGCCAGCAGCTTAAGAACGAACACTGAAGCTTTCTTT
TRBV7-9	few	TRBJ1-6	.	CASSPTGSWDSPLHF	TGTGCCAGCAGCCCCACCGGATCCTGGGATTCACCCCTCCACTTT
TRBV28	.	TRBJ1-2	.	CASTPRGLGGYTF	TGTGCCAGCACCCCCCGAGGGCTAGGAGGCTACACCTTC
TRBV29-1	few	TRBJ2-7	TRBD1	CSGTGTGGAEQYF	TGCAGCGGGACCGGGACAGGGGGCGCCGAGCAGTACTTC
TRBV4-2	.	TRBJ2-7	.	CASSLETDRYEQYF	TGTGCCAGCAGCCTCGAGACAGATCGCTACGAGCAGTACTTC
TRBV6-2/TRBV6-3	.	TRBJ1-5	.	CASSYPVKAQHF	TGTGCCAGCAGTTACCCGGTAAAGGCCCAGCATTTT
TRBV5-1	many	TRBJ2-1	TRBD2	CASSSGGALHEQFF	TGCGCCAGCAGCAGCGGGGGGGCTCTGCATGAGCAGTTCTTC
TRBV29-1	.	TRBJ1-1	.	CSVARQYSDTEAFF	TGCAGCGTTGCCCGACAGTATTCGGACACTGAAGCTTTCTTT
TRBV7-9	few	TRBJ1-2	.	CASSLSRLPNYGYTF	TGTGCCAGCAGCTTATCGAGACTTCCAAACTATGGCTACACCTTC
TRBV16	few	TRBJ2-7	.	CASSPFGGYEQYF	TGTGCCAGCAGCCCCTTTGGAGGGTATGAGCAGTACTTC
TRBV3-1	.	TRBJ2-7	TRBD1	CASSQRDRGSEQYF	TGTGCCAGCAGCCAACGGGACAGAGGCAGCGAGCAGTACTTC
TRBV5-1	.	TRBJ2-2	TRBD1	CASSPRTGNTGELFF	TGCGCCAGCAGCCCTAGGACAGGGAACACCGGGGAGCTGTTTTTT
TRBV10-3	once	TRBJ2-3	TRBD2	CAIGRLAGDTQYF	TGTGCCATTGGTCGACTAGCGGGGGATACGCAGTATTTT
TRBV29-1	medium-sized	TRBJ1-6	.	CSVAQNKDSPLHF	TGCAGCGTTGCCCAGAACAAGGATTCACCCCTCCACTTT
TRBV5-6	.	TRBJ1-6	.	CASSLKASPLHF	TGTGCCAGCAGCCTAAAAGCCTCACCCCTCCACTTT